The 4 T cell receptor beta chains below all came from one sample that was sequenced in a study of control samples from healthy donors and cancer patients. Sequencing was performed with immunoSEQ multiplex PCR; in TCRdb, only in-frame clones are kept and a portion is missing. Here the sample spans around 180,000 clones, 85% to 95% being singletons. The specimen was blood. The receptors shown here come from a woman under 30 in good health.

The chain links TRBV19 to TRBJ1-5; D gene uncertain. V lost 6 bases to trimming and J lost 4 bases, with 13 bases between them. Germline V gives CDR1 LNHDA, CDR2 SQIVND (reference sequence). This CDR3 comprises 14 residues. The CDR3 loop reads CASSVGRKNQPQHF. CDR3 coding DNA: TGTGCCAGTAGCGTCGGACGTAAGAATCAGCCCCAGCATTTT.

The J gene is TRBJ1-5, the V gene TRBV7-9; no reliable D call. The V end was cut by 1 base, the J end by 1 base, with 5 bases between. Per germline, CDR1 SEHNR and CDR2 FQNEAQ (reference sequence). The length of the CDR3 is 14 residues. This CDR3 reads CASSLDGSNQPQHF. In nucleotides, the CDR3 is TGTGCCAGCAGCTTAGACGGAAGCAATCAGCCCCAGCATTTT.

The chain recombines TRBV5-1 with TRBJ1-2; TRBD1 might be the D (5 bases). Per germline, CDR1 SGHRS and CDR2 YFSETQ. The CDR3 totals 14 residues. The V end lost 0 bases, the J end lost 6 bases, and 12 bases lay between the germline ends. The CDR3 reads CASSLARERHGYTF. CDR3 DNA sequence: TGCGCCAGCAGCTTGGCCAGGGAACGGCATGGCTACACCTTC.

The chain has TRBV3-1 (or the pseudogene TRBV3-2) and TRBJ1-1, with a weak D call TRBD1 (6 bases). Germline V lookup: CDR1 LGHDT, CDR2 YNNKEL (reference sequence). V gave up 6 bases and J gave up 4 bases, with 9 bases separating them. This CDR3 comprises 12 residues. The CDR3 DNA reads TGTGCCAGCAGACAGGGCGGCACTGAAGCTTTCTTT. This codes for CASRQGGTEAFF.